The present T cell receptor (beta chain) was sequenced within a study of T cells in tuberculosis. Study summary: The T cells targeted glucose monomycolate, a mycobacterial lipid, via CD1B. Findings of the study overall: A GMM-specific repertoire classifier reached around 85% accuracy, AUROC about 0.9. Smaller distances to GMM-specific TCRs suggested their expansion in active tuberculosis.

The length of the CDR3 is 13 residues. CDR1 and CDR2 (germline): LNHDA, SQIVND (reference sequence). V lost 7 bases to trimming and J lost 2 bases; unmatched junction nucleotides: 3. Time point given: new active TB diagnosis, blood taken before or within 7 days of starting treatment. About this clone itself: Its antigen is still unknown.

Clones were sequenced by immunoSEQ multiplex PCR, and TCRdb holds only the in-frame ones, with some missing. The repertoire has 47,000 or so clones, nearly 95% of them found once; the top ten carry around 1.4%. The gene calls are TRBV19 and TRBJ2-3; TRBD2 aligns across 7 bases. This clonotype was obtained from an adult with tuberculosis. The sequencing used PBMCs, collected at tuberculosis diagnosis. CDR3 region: CASTAGNTDTQYF. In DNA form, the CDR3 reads TGTGCCAGTACAGCGGGAAACACAGATACGCAGTATTTT.